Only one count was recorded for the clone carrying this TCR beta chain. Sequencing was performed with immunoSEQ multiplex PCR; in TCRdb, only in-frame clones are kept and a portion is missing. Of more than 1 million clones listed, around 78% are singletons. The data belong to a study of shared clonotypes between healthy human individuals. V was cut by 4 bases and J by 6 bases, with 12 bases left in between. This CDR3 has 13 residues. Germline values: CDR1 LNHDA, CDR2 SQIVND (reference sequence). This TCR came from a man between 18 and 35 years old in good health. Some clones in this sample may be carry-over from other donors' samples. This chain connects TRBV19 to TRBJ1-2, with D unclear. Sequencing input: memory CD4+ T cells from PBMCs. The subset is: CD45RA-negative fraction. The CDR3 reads CASSTHGVDGYTF. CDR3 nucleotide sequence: TGTGCCAGTAGTACCCACGGCGTTGATGGCTACACCTTC.